This paragraph reports one TCR beta chain. The antigen this receptor binds is unknown. No quality values exist for individual bases; no much larger clone is one base distant. This sample stems from a study of a mutant IDH1 vaccine in newly diagnosed glioma (dated by TCRdb to the early 2020s). In the study overall: Of the 25 to 35 patients who were treated, about 60% were male and about 40% were female, and the mean age was around 40 years. Six visits were used for peripheral blood collection: V03 (baseline), V05, V07, V10, V12 and V13. For exploratory analyses, longitudinal TCRB deep sequencing was carried out in around 26 treated patients wherever samples were available. Before enrollment, patients had received standard therapy of radiotherapy alone, temozolomide alone, or radiochemotherapy with temozolomide; most received the combination.

CDR3 length: 13 amino acids, cysteine to phenylalanine. Left in the record is the CDR3 DNA by itself, 39 bases read in frame from the first base. CDR1 and CDR2 are drawn from the germline V gene: SGHTS, YDEGEE. V gives up 0 bases and J gives up 4 bases, and the segment between their germline ends measures 5 bases. In the paper's terms, the time point label means: baseline, week 1 (first vaccination visit). The treatment or condition label, as the study defines it: pre-vaccination baseline after standard-of-care therapy. Donors had newly diagnosed WHO grade 3 or 4 IDH1-mutant astrocytomas with loss of nuclear ATRX. The samples were drawn from NOA16, a multicentre, single-arm, open-label phase I trial in Germany that tested a mutant IDH1 peptide vaccine in humans for the first time. Visit V03 blood draws served as the baseline sample for immunogenicity testing. Genomic DNA for TCRB sequencing was isolated from EDTA blood with the DNeasy Blood and Tissue Kit.

General study outcomes and caveats: Immune responses induced by the vaccine were seen in 90% to 95% of patients across multiple MHC alleles. PBMC samples for TCRB deep sequencing were selected based on availability. According to the authors, sample limitations meant that analyses of patient blood samples could not be reproduced. Pseudoprogression appeared unrelated to alterations in the top peripheral T cell clonotypes detected by TCRB sequencing.

The library was made by the immunoSEQ multiplex PCR assay. Rearranged TCR beta chain sequences were amplified with the hsTCRB Kit following the manufacturer's protocol. An Illumina MiSeq was used to sequence the TCRB libraries. In the paper's pipeline: The proprietary platform of the kit vendor was used for demultiplexing, trimming and gene mapping. TCRdb stores this immuneACCESS table with in-frame sequences only. Part of the clones is absent; in the studies checked, under half of the shortfall reflects unresolved V genes, and no reason is known for the rest. The V and J calls and the clone size are those of that table, but D and trimming were determined from the DNA. The table for this sample lists roughly 71,000 clones; around 86% of them were counted only once. The top ten clonotypes cover around 3% of the sample.

The TCR was taken from a man aged 25-45 years with glioma. The starting material was PBMCs, obtained from a glioma patient treated with radiotherapy, temozolomide or both. The chain couples TRBV5-8 to TRBJ1-5; no D gene is confidently identified. In nucleotides, the sequence is TGTGCCAGCAGCTTGGCATTAAATCAGCCCCAGCATTTT. It translates as CASSLALNQPQHF.